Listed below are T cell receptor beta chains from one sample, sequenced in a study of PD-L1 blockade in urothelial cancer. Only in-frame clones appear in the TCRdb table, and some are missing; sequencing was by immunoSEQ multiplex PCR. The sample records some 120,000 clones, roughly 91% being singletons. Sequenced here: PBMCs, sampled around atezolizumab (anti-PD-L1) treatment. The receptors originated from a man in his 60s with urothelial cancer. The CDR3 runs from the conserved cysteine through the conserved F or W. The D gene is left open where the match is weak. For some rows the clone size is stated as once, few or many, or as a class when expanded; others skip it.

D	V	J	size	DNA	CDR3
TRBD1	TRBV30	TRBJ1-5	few	TGTGCCTGGACTGACAGGGTTTCGCCCCAGCATTTT	CAWTDRVSPQHF
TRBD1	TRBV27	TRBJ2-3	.	TGTGCCAGCACCAGGGGGTCGTCCACAGATACGCAGTATTTT	CASTRGSSTDTQYF
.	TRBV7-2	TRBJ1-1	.	TGTGCCAGCAGCTTAGTAAGTCGGCCAGGACTTAACACTGAAGCTTTCTTT	CASSLVSRPGLNTEAFF
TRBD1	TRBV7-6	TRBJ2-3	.	TGTGCCAGCAGCTTCCAGGGGGCGGTAGATACGCAGTATTTT	CASSFQGAVDTQYF
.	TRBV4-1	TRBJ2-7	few	TGCGCCAGCAGTGGAGGGTACTTCTCCTACGAGCAGTACTTC	CASSGGYFSYEQYF
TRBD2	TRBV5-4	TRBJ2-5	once	TGTGCCAGCAGCCCGAGGACTAGCGGGGGGCAGCGAGAGACCCAGTACTTC	CASSPRTSGGQRETQYF
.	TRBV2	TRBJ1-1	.	TGTGCCAGCACCCAAGGGGCAGATGTCCTTTTGAACACTGAAGCTTTCTTT	CASTQGADVLLNTEAFF
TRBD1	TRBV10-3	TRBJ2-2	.	TGTGCCATCAGTGTGAGACAGGGGCTTACAGGCACCGGGGAGCTGTTTTTT	CAISVRQGLTGTGELFF
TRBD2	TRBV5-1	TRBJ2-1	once	TGCGCCAGCGTCAGAGGACAGCAAGGGACTAGCTCCTACAATGAGCAGTTCTTC	CASVRGQQGTSSYNEQFF
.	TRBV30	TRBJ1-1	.	TGTGCCTGGAAGGAGGCAGGGGCCATCTACACTGAAGCTTTCTTT	CAWKEAGAIYTEAFF
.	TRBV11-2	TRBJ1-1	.	TGTGCCAGCAGCGTCCAGGTCTCGAACACTGAAGCTTTCTTT	CASSVQVSNTEAFF
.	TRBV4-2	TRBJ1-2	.	TGTGCCAGCAGCCAAGATGGGCAAACACGCTATGGCTACACCTTC	CASSQDGQTRYGYTF
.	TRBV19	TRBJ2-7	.	TGTGCCAGTAGTATAAACGGAGCCTACGAGCAGTACTTC	CASSINGAYEQYF
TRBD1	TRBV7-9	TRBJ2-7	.	TGTGCCAGCAGCGGGGACAGACCCTACGAGCAGTACTTC	CASSGDRPYEQYF
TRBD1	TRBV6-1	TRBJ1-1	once	TGTGCCAGCAGTCAAAGGGACAGGGGAGGGACTGAAGCTTTCTTT	CASSQRDRGGTEAFF
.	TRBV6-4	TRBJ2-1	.	TGTGCCAGCAGTGAGGGCGCGGGAAAGTACAATGAGCAGTTCTTC	CASSEGAGKYNEQFF
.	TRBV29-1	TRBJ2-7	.	TGCAGCGTTGGTCTCGGGTCGTCGAGTTTCACTGTCTACGAGCAGTACTTC	CSVGLGSSSFTVYEQYF
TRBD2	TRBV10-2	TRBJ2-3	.	TGCGCCAGCAGGCAGTCTAGCGGAAGCACAGATACGCAGTATTTT	CASRQSSGSTDTQYF
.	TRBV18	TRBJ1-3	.	TGTGCCAGCTCACCTCAGCGGGTCTCTGGAAACACCATATATTTT	CASSPQRVSGNTIYF
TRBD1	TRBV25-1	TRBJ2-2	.	TGTGCCAGCAGTGACGGACAGGACGGGGAGCTGTTTTTT	CASSDGQDGELFF
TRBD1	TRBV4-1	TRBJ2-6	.	TGCGCCAGCAGCCAAGCGACAGGGATCGGACCTGGGGCCAACGTCCTGACTTTC	CASSQATGIGPGANVLTF
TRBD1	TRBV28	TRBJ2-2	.	TGTGCCAGCAGGGGGACAGGGTACACCGGGGAGCTGTTTTTT	CASRGTGYTGELFF
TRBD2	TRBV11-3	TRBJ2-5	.	TGTGCCAGCAGCTTCGGGGGGGAAGAGACCCAGTACTTC	CASSFGGEETQYF
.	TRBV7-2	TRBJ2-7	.	TGTGCCAGCAGCTTAGTGATCGGCTACGAGGGCGAGCAGTACTTC	CASSLVIGYEGEQYF
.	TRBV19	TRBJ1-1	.	TGTGCCAGTAGTATAGATTCCCGGGGAGGTCTGAACACTGAAGCTTTCTTT	CASSIDSRGGLNTEAFF
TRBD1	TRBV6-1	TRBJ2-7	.	TGTGCCAGCAGCCAGGGGGCCTGGGACGAGCAGTACTTC	CASSQGAWDEQYF
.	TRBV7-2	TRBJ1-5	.	TGTGCCAGCAGCTTATGGGGAGCTTATAACAATCAGCCCCAGCATTTT	CASSLWGAYNNQPQHF
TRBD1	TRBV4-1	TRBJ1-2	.	TGCGCCAGCAGCCAAGGCCATGGACAGGGGGCCGCTGGCTACACCTTC	CASSQGHGQGAAGYTF
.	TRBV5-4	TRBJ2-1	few	TGTGCCAGCAGTTCCGACAGACACAATGAGCAGTTCTTC	CASSSDRHNEQFF
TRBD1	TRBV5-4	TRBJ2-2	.	TGTGCCAGCAGTCCCGGGACAGGGACCACCGGGGAGCTGTTTTTT	CASSPGTGTTGELFF
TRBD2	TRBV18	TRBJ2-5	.	TGTGCCAGCTCTGCTAGCGGGGGGAGCGAAGAGACCCAGTACTTC	CASSASGGSEETQYF
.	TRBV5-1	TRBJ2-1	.	TGCGCCAGCAGCTTGGTGAGATCTGAGCAGTTCTTC	CASSLVRSEQFF
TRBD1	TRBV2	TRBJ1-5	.	TGTGCCAGCACTGGACAGGGGAATCAGCCCCAGCATTTT	CASTGQGNQPQHF
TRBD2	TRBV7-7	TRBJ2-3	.	TGTGCCAGCAGCCGACTAGCGGGGGGTGCAGATACGCAGTATTTT	CASSRLAGGADTQYF
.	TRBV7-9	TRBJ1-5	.	TGTGCCAGCAGCCTGGGGCAGGAAAATCAGCCCCAGCATTTT	CASSLGQENQPQHF